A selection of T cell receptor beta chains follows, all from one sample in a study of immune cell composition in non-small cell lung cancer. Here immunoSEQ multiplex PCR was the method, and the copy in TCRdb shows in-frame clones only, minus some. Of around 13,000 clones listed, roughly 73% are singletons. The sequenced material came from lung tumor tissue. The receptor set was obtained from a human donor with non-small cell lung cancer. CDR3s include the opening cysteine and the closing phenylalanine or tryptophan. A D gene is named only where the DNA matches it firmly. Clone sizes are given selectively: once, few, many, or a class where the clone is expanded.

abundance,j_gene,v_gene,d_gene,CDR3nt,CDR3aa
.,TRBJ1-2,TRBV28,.,TGTGCCAGCAGCCCTGGGAGGTATGGCTACACCTTC,CASSPGRYGYTF
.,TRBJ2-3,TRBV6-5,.,TGTGCCAGCAGTTACACAATCGCTAGCACAGATACGCAGTATTTT,CASSYTIASTDTQYF
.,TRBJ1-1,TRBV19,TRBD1,TGTGCCAGTACCAAATCGGGACAGGCCCCCTCAGCTTTCTTT,CASTKSGQAPSAFF
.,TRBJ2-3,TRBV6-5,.,TGTGCCAGCAGTTCTCACCTGGGGGGGCGGGATACGCAGTATTTT,CASSSHLGGRDTQYF
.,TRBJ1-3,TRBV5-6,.,TGTGCCAGCAGTGACAGCACTTCTGGAAACACCATATATTTT,CASSDSTSGNTIYF
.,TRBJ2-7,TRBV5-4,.,TGTGCCAGCAGCCCGGGAGCGGGCTTCCTGTACGAGCAGTACTTC,CASSPGAGFLYEQYF
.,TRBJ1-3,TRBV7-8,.,TGTGCCAGCAGCTTAGCCCGGTCGGGCTCTGGAAACACCATATATTTT,CASSLARSGSGNTIYF
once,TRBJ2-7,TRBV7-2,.,TGTGCCAGCAGCCCCCGTCGGGGGGAGCAGTACTTC,CASSPRRGEQYF
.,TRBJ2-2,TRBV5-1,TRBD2,TGCGCCAGCAGCTTTACTAGCGGGGGAGCCGGGGAGCTGTTTTTT,CASSFTSGGAGELFF
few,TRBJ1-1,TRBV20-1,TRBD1,TGCAGTGCCGACAGGGCCACTGAAGCTTTCTTT,CSADRATEAFF
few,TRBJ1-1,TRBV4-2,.,TGTGCCAGCAGCCAGAATGCAGGGCAGAACACTGAAGCTTTCTTT,CASSQNAGQNTEAFF
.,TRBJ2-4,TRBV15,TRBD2,TGTGCCACCAGCAGAGCGCTAATCTCGACTAGCGGGAGTAACGTAGCCAAAAACATTCAGTACTTC,CATSRALISTSGSNVAKNIQYF
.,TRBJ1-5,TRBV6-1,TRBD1,TGTGCCAGCAGTGAATTTCGTGGGACAGGGGTAGGAATTAGCAATCAGCCCCAGCATTTT,CASSEFRGTGVGISNQPQHF
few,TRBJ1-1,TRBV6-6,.,TGTGCCAGCAGTGCCCCACAGAGAAACCATGAAGCTTTCTTT,CASSAPQRNHEAFF
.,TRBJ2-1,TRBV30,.,TGTGCCTGGAGTGTTCTTAATGAGCAGTTCTTC,CAWSVLNEQFF
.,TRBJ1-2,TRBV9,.,TGTGCCAGCAGCGTAATGGCGAAGGGGTATGGCTACACCTTC,CASSVMAKGYGYTF
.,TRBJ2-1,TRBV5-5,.,TGTGCCAGCAGCCCGATCCAGGGTAGCTCCTACAATGAGCAGTTCTTC,CASSPIQGSSYNEQFF
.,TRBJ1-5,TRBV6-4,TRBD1,TGTGCCAGCAGTGACCCAGAGGGGGCTGCAGGCAATCAGCCCCAGCATTTT,CASSDPEGAAGNQPQHF
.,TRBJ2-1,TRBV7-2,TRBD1,TGTGCCAGCAGCCCAGTGACAGGGTACAATGAGCAGTTCTTC,CASSPVTGYNEQFF
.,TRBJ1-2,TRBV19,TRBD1,TGTGCCAGTAGTAGGGACAGGGGACACTATGGCTACACCTTC,CASSRDRGHYGYTF
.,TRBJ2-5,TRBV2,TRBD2,TGTGCCAGCAGCACCGGACTAGCGGGGGGTATAGAGACCCAGTACTTC,CASSTGLAGGIETQYF
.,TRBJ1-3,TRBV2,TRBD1,TGTGCCAGCACGCAGGGGGGACAAAGTGGAAACACCATATATTTT,CASTQGGQSGNTIYF
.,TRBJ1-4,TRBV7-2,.,TGTGCCAGCAGCTTAATAGGGGCGGGGGAAAAACTGTTTTTT,CASSLIGAGEKLFF
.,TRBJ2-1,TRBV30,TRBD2,TGTGCCTGGAGTGTGGGACTATACAATGAGCAGTTCTTC,CAWSVGLYNEQFF
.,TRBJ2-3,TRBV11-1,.,TGTGCCAGCAGCCCCCCGGCGGGCGGATTTAGCACAGATACGCAGTATTTT,CASSPPAGGFSTDTQYF
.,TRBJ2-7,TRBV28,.,TGTGCCAGCAGTTTGTTAGAAACCAAACCCTACGAGCAGTACTTC,CASSLLETKPYEQYF
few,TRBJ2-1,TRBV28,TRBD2,TGTGCCAGCGCATCGGGACTAGCGGAAAACAATGAGCAGTTCTTC,CASASGLAENNEQFF
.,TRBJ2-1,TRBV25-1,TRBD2,TGTGCCAGCAGAGGGGAGGGTATGGGACTAGCGGGGGGCAGTGAGCAGTTCTTC,CASRGEGMGLAGGSEQFF
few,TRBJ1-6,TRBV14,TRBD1,TGTGCCAGCAGCCGATACCGACAGGGGTATGATTCACCCCTCCACTTT,CASSRYRQGYDSPLHF
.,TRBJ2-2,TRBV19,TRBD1,TGTGCCAGTAGTATAGATGGGGACAGGGAAGACACCGGGGAGCTGTTTTTT,CASSIDGDREDTGELFF
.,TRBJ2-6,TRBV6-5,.,TGTGCCAGCAGGACAGACAGCTCTGGGGCCAACGTCCTGACTTTC,CASRTDSSGANVLTF